This T cell receptor (beta chain) appears in the sequencing data of a study of blood T cells in healthy people across ages. CDR3 length: 15 residues. CDR1 and CDR2 (germline): SGHRS, YFSETQ. With 5 bases clipped from V and 4 bases from J, the junction kept 3 bases outside the gene matches. Study findings and constraints: A strong correlation was seen between TCR beta diversity and naive T cell percentage. Unsorted PBMC material precluded a definitive naive versus antigen-experienced comparison.

A second about 7 to 11 cycle PCR used barcoded and J-beta primers. Tagging of each cDNA molecule was performed by a template-switch adaptor with 12 random nucleotides. TCRdb called the 5' RACE reads again in MiXCR, with one record for every CDR3 protein. This sample has around 990,000 distinct CDR3 sequences; roughly a quarter occur once, and the top ten carry 0.65% to 0.95%. As for this clonotype: Its antigen is currently unknown.

This sample also appeared in a second study, on T cells of mothers and their children. This second study notes: In each mother, TCR beta CDR3 reads exceeded 8.5 million; in each child, they numbered 3 million to 3.5 million.

Sequenced input: blood. This TCR came from a girl aged 2 to 10 in good health. The chain carries TRBV5-1 and TRBJ2-5; 15 bases map to TRBD2. CDR3: CASRGTSGRSETQYF. DNA of the CDR3: TGCGCCAGCAGGGGGACTAGCGGGAGGTCAGAGACCCAGTACTTC.